This TCR beta chain stems from a study of cytomegalovirus exposure and HLA in healthy donors. Findings of the study overall: Most sequenced TCRs were rare (though some public TCRs occurred in many donors). Researchers reported from a later analysis that most CMV-associated TCR beta chains appeared HLA-restricted. A later analysis, which compared TCR beta chains of equal frequency, found the HLA-associated ones more clonally expanded.

Use of 60 Vbeta and 13 Jbeta primers characterized the PCR. The data were produced by immunoSEQ multiplex PCR, yet TCRdb's version contains in-frame clones alone and is incomplete. Of approximately 150,000 clones listed, roughly 80% are singletons. Germline-derived CDR1 and CDR2 are MNHEY and SVGAGI. The ends lost 6 bases at V and 5 bases at J; junction bases unmatched: 9. The CDR3 is 14 amino acids. This clone has a handful of counts. Its antigen is as yet unknown. The V call is TRBV6-5, the J call TRBJ2-5; 7 bases fit TRBD2. Specimen: PBMCs. The sequence came from a man aged 18 to 29 in good health and CMV-seropositive. CDR3 loop: CASRPREAGETQYF. The DNA for the CDR3 is TGTGCCAGCAGGCCCCGGGAGGCAGGGGAGACCCAGTACTTC.